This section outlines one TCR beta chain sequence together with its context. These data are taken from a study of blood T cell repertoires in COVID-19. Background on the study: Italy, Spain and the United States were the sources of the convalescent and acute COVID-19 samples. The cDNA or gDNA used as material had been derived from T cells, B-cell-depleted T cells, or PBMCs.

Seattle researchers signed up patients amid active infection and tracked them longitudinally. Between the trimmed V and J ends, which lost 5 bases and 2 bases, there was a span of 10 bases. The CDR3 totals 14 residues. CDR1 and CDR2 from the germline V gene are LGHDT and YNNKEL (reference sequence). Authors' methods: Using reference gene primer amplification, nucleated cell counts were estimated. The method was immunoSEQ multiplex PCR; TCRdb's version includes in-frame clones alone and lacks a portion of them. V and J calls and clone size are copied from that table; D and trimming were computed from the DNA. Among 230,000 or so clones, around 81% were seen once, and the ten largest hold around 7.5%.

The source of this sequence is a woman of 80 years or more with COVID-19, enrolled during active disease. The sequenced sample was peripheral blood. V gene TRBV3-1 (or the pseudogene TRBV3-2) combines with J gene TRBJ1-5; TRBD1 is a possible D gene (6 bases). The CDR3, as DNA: TGTGCCAGCAGCAATCGACAGGGCAATCAGCCCCAGCATTTT. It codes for CASSNRQGNQPQHF.